This T cell receptor (beta chain) was observed in a study of shared clonotypes between healthy human individuals. Study-wide background: Three plates each covered CD4 naive and memory; CD8 naive two, CD8 memory one. Study conclusions and caveats: Expectations were that clonotype sharing among donors would be affected by sequencing depth.

Measured with immunoSEQ multiplex PCR; TCRdb has only the in-frame clones, and not every one. This table has 2,500,000 or so clones, 85% to 95% appearing once. Germline V lookup: CDR1 MNHEY, CDR2 SVGAGI. The junction had 2 bases not matched to a gene; V was cut back by 7 bases and J by 2 bases. This CDR3 spans 15 amino acids. As regards this clone: As yet, its antigen is unknown.

V gene TRBV6-5 combines with J gene TRBJ2-1, with 13 bases fitting TRBD2. Sequencing was carried out using naive CD4+ T cells sorted from blood. Subset of the sample: CD45RA+ positively selected. The receptor was derived from a man aged 18 to 35 in good health. The CDR3 bases are TGTGCCAGCACCGGACTAGCGGGGGCCTACAATGAGCAGTTCTTC. Amino acid sequence: CASTGLAGAYNEQFF.